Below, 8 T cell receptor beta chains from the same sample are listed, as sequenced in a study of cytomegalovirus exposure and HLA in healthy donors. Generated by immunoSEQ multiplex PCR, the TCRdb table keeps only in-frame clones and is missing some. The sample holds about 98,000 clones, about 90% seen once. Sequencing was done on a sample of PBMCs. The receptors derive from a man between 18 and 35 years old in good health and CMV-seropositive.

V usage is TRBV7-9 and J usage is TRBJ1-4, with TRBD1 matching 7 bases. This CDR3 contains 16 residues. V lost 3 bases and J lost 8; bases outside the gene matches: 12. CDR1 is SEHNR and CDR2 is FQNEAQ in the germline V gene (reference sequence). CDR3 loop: CASSFSSGDRSEKLFF. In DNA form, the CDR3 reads TGTGCCAGCAGCTTCTCTTCCGGGGACAGATCCGAAAAACTGTTTTTT.

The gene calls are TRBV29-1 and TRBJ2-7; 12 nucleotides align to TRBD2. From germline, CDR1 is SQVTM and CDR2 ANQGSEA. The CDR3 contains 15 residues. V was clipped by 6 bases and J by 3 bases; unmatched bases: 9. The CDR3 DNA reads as TGCAGCGTCGAGGGGAGGACTAGCGGGGACTACGAGCAGTACTTC. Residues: CSVEGRTSGDYEQYF.

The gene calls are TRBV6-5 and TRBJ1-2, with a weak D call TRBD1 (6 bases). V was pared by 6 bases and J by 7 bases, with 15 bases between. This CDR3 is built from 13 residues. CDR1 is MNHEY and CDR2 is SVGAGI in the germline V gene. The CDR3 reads CASSPGGAGGYTF. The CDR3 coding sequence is TGTGCCAGCAGCCCGGGGGGCGCGGGTGGCTACACCTTC.

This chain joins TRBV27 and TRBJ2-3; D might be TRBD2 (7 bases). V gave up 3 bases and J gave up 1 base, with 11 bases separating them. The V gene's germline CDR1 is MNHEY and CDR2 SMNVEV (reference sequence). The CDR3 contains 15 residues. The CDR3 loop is CASSLRGRRTDTQYF. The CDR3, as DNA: TGTGCCAGCAGTTTGCGGGGGCGACGCACAGATACGCAGTATTTT.

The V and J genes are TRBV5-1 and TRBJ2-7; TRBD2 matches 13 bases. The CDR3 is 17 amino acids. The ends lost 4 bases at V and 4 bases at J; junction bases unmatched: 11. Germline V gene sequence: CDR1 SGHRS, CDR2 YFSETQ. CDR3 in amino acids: CASSPRGGLAGTYEQYF. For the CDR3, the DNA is TGCGCCAGCAGCCCAAGGGGGGGACTAGCGGGGACGTACGAGCAGTACTTC. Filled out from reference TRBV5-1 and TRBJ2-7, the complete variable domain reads KAGVTQTPRYLIKTRGQQVTLSCSPISGHRSVSWYQQTPGQGLQFLFEYFSETQRNKGNFPGRFSGRQFSNSRSEMNVSTLELGDSALYLCASSPRGGLAGTYEQYFGPGTRLTVT.

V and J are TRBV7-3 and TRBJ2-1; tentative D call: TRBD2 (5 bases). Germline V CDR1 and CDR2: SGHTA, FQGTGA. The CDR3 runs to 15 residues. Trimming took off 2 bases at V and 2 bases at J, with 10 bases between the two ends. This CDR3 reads CASSLVSSPYNEQFF. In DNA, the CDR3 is TGTGCCAGCAGCTTAGTGTCTAGCCCCTACAATGAGCAGTTCTTC.

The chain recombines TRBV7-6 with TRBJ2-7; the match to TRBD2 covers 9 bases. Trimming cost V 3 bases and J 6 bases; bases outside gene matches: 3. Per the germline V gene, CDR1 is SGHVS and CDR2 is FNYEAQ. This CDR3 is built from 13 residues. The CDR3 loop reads CASSFAGGPEQYF. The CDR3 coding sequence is TGTGCCAGCAGCTTCGCGGGGGGGCCCGAGCAGTACTTC.

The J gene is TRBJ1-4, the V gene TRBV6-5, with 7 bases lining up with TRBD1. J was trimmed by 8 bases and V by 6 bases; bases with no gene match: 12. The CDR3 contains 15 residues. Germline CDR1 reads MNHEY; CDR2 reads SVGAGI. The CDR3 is CASRKEQGSEEKLFF. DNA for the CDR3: TGTGCCAGCAGAAAAGAACAGGGGTCGGAGGAAAAACTGTTTTTT.